These T cell receptor beta chains were read from a single sample in a study of blood T cell repertoires in COVID-19. Sequencing used immunoSEQ multiplex PCR; TCRdb keeps in-frame clones, though not all of them. The table has some 300,000 clones, roughly 89% seen once. Sequencing was done on a sample of PBMCs or T cells enriched from blood (not recorded which). These receptors were taken from a woman aged 40 to 49 who had recovered from COVID-19. Both conserved end residues are part of each CDR3. The order of the fields is clone size, V gene, D gene, J gene, CDR3 DNA, CDR3 protein. The D gene is left open where the match is weak. The size of a clone is reported for some rows only, either as once, few or many, or as a class for expanded clones.

NA,TRBV5-1,NA,TRBJ1-2,TGCGCCAGCAGCTTGGGCGGGTCCGGTGGCTACACCTTC,CASSLGGSGGYTF
NA,TRBV20-1,TRBD1,TRBJ1-1,TGCAGTGCTAGTGGGACAGCGAACACTGAAGCTTTCTTT,CSASGTANTEAFF
NA,TRBV30,NA,TRBJ1-5,TGTGCCTGGAGTATCGGACAAGGCCGAAATCAGCCCCAGCATTTT,CAWSIGQGRNQPQHF
once,TRBV20-1,NA,TRBJ1-1,TGCAGTGCGCCTCTAAGCGATGAAGCTTTCTTT,CSAPLSDEAFF
NA,TRBV5-6,NA,TRBJ2-7,TGTGCCAGCAGACCACGGTTGAGCCGCACCTACGAGCAGTACTTC,CASRPRLSRTYEQYF
NA,TRBV5-5,TRBD2,TRBJ2-5,TGTGCCAGCAGTCCCCTAGCGGGAGGGGGTCAAGAGACCCAGTACTTC,CASSPLAGGGQETQYF
NA,TRBV30,NA,TRBJ2-5,TGTGCCTGGAGTTACGCGGCAGAGACCCAGTACTTC,CAWSYAAETQYF
NA,TRBV4-3,NA,TRBJ2-3,TGCGCCAGCGGGCCTAGCACAGATACGCAGTATTTT,CASGPSTDTQYF
NA,TRBV30,TRBD1,TRBJ1-2,TGTGCCTGGAGTGACACAGGGGGCGCCGGCTATGGCTACACCTTC,CAWSDTGGAGYGYTF
NA,TRBV6-2/TRBV6-3,TRBD2,TRBJ2-2,TGTGCCAGCAGTTACAGTACGCGGACTAGCGGTTGGTCGGCCGGGGAGCTGTTTTTT,CASSYSTRTSGWSAGELFF
once,TRBV7-3,TRBD1,TRBJ2-1,TGTGCCAGCAGCCCAACCGGGACAGGGGGCACCAATGAGCAGTTCTTC,CASSPTGTGGTNEQFF
NA,TRBV9,NA,TRBJ2-6,TGTGCCAGCAGCGCAAGCGAGAGGGATACCGTCCTGACTTTC,CASSASERDTVLTF
NA,TRBV9,TRBD1,TRBJ1-4,TGTGCCAGCAGCGTAGGCCAGGGGGCAAGGACTAATGAAAAACTGTTTTTT,CASSVGQGARTNEKLFF
NA,TRBV24-1,TRBD2,TRBJ2-1,TGTGCCACCAGTGATTCCCAAGCGGCTAGCGGGGTCAATGAGCAGTTCTTC,CATSDSQAASGVNEQFF
NA,TRBV5-4,NA,TRBJ2-1,TGTGCCAGCAGCTCAACACTAGTCTCCTTCGGTTACAATGAGCAGTTCTTC,CASSSTLVSFGYNEQFF
few,TRBV19,NA,TRBJ1-1,TGTGCCAGTAGTACCAGACATAGGAACACTGAAGCTTTCTTT,CASSTRHRNTEAFF
NA,TRBV6-6,NA,TRBJ2-1,TGTGCCAGCAGTTACGGGGGGAACGAGCAGTTCTTC,CASSYGGNEQFF
NA,TRBV5-6,TRBD1,TRBJ1-2,TGTGCCAGCAGCTTGCGACAGGGAATATTTGGGAATGGCTACACCTTC,CASSLRQGIFGNGYTF
NA,TRBV5-6,TRBD1,TRBJ1-2,TGTGCCAGCAGCCCGGTGGGGGGACAGGCTGATGGCTACACCTTC,CASSPVGGQADGYTF
NA,TRBV18,TRBD2,TRBJ2-1,TGTGCCAGCTCACGACTAGCGAAAAATCCCAATGAGCAGTTCTTC,CASSRLAKNPNEQFF
once,TRBV4-1,TRBD2,TRBJ2-3,TGCGCCAGCAGCCTCCGGACTAGCGGGAGCACAGATACGCAGTATTTT,CASSLRTSGSTDTQYF
NA,TRBV28,NA,TRBJ2-6,TGTGCCAGCAGGGGTACAGGGACTGGGGCCAACGTCCTGACTTTC,CASRGTGTGANVLTF
NA,TRBV30,NA,TRBJ2-5,TGTGCGGGGGCCGCGCGGATTCAAGAGACCCAGTACTTC,CAGAARIQETQYF
NA,TRBV3-1/TRBV3-2,TRBD1,TRBJ1-6,TGTGCCAGCAGCCATTGGACAGGGATACTCCACTTT,CASSHWTGILHF
NA,TRBV9,NA,TRBJ2-1,TGTGCCAGCAGCCCCCGTGCGAGCGGCCGGAGCAATGAGCAGTTCTTC,CASSPRASGRSNEQFF
NA,TRBV5-4,TRBD2,TRBJ2-7,TGTGCCAGCAGCTCCCGACTAGCGGGAGGCCTCTCCTACGAGCAGTACTTC,CASSSRLAGGLSYEQYF
NA,TRBV9,TRBD1,TRBJ1-6,TGTGCCAGCAGCCCCGGGACAGCCAATAATTCACCCCTCCACTTT,CASSPGTANNSPLHF
NA,TRBV30,NA,TRBJ1-1,TGTGCCTGGAGTGTACTCCTCCGAGGTGAAGCTTTCTTT,CAWSVLLRGEAFF
few,TRBV2,NA,TRBJ1-3,TGTGCCAGCAGTGAAGACAGGGTCTCTGGAAACACCATATATTTT,CASSEDRVSGNTIYF
NA,TRBV27,NA,TRBJ1-6,TGTGCCAGCAGTTTACGCCCCAGGGCGGATTCACCCCTCCACTTT,CASSLRPRADSPLHF
once,TRBV5-1,TRBD1,TRBJ1-1,TGCGCCAGCAGGGACGGGACAGGTGACACTGAAGCTTTCTTT,CASRDGTGDTEAFF
once,TRBV6-5,NA,TRBJ1-1,TGTGCCAGCAGAGCAGGGTTGAACACTGAAGCTTTCTTT,CASRAGLNTEAFF
NA,TRBV28,NA,TRBJ1-2,TGTGCCAGCAGTTTGGGGGGGGGCACCTTCTATGGCTACACCTTC,CASSLGGGTFYGYTF
NA,TRBV5-1,TRBD1,TRBJ2-5,TGCGCCAGCAGCTCGATGGGACAGCTTCAAGAGACCCAGTACTTC,CASSSMGQLQETQYF
NA,TRBV2,NA,TRBJ2-7,TGTGCCAGCAGCGCACAGTCCTACGAGCAGTACTTC,CASSAQSYEQYF
NA,TRBV25-1,NA,TRBJ1-3,TGTGCCAGCAGTGATAGCATCTCTGGAAACACCATATATTTT,CASSDSISGNTIYF
once,TRBV9,NA,TRBJ2-3,TGTGCCAGCAGCGTAGGCGCTAGCGACCACACAGATACGCAGTATTTT,CASSVGASDHTDTQYF
NA,TRBV5-6,NA,TRBJ1-2,TGTGCCAGCAGCTTGTTTAGGGGAGGAGACTATGGCTACACCTTC,CASSLFRGGDYGYTF
NA,TRBV3-1/TRBV3-2,NA,TRBJ2-5,TGTGCCAGCAGACCCCGTAGCGTAGGGGAGACCCAGTACTTC,CASRPRSVGETQYF